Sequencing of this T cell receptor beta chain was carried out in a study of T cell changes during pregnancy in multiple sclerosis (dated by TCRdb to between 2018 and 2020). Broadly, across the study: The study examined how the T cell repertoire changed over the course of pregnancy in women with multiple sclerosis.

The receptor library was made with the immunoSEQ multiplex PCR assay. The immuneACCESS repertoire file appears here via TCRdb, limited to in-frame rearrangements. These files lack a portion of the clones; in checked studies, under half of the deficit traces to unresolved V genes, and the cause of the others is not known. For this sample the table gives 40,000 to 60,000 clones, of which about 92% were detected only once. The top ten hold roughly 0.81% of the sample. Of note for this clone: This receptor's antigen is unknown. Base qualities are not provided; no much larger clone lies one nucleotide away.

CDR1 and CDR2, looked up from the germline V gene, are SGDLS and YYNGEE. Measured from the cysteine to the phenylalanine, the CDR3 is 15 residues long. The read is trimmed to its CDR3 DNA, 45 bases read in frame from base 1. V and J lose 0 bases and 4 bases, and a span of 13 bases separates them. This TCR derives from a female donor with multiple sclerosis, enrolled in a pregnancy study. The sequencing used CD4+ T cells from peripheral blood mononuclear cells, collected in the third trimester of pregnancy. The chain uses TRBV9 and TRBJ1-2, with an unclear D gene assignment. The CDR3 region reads CASSVGSYSPYGYTF. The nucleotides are TGTGCCAGCAGCGTAGGTAGTTACAGCCCCTATGGCTACACCTTC. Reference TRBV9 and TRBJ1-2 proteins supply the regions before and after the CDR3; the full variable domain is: DSGVTQTPKHLITATGQRVTLRCSPRSGDLSVYWYQQSLDQGLQFLIQYYNGEERAKGNILERFSAQQFPDLHSELNLSSLELGDSALYFCASSVGSYSPYGYTFGSGTRLTVV.